Below, 19 T cell receptor beta chains from the same sample are listed, as sequenced in a study of cytomegalovirus exposure and HLA in healthy donors. Researchers ran the PCR with 60 Vbeta and 13 Jbeta primers. Data came from immunoSEQ multiplex PCR; TCRdb stores just in-frame clones and leaves some out. This table has fewer than 150,000 clones, around 85% appearing once. The sequenced material came from PBMCs. The receptors come from a young woman in good health and CMV-seropositive.

J is TRBJ2-3 and V is TRBV30, with 9 positions matching TRBD2. This CDR3 comprises 11 residues. The ends lost 8 bases at V and 8 bases at J; junction bases unmatched: 5. Germline V lookup: CDR1 GTSNPN, CDR2 SVGIG (reference sequence). The CDR3 loop is CAGTSQSTQYF. CDR3 sequence (DNA): TGTGCCGGGACTAGCCAGAGTACGCAGTATTTT. The complete variable domain, with remaining parts taken from reference TRBV30 and TRBJ2-3, reads SQTIHQWPATLVQPVGSPLSLECTVEGTSNPNLYWYRQAAGRGLQLLFYSVGIGQISSEVPQNLSASRPQDRQFILSSKKLLLSDSGFYLCAGTSQSTQYFGPGTRLTVL.

This clone showed up just once. The rearrangement joins TRBV10-2 to TRBJ1-4; 7 nucleotides agree with TRBD1. The CDR3 contains 14 residues. The V segment lost 4 bases and the J segment 6 bases; nucleotides outside the gene matches: 5. CDR1 is WSHSY and CDR2 is SAAADI in the germline V gene. The CDR3 loop reads CASSVTGDDEKLFF. The CDR3 region has the DNA TGCGCCAGCAGTGTTACAGGGGACGATGAAAAACTGTTTTTT.

J is TRBJ2-5 and V is TRBV7-9; possible D gene TRBD2, 5 bases. CDR1 is SEHNR, CDR2 FQNEAQ, per germline (reference sequence). CDR3 size: 14 residues. Trimming shortened V by 0 bases and J by 5 bases, and 10 bases separated the two germline ends. CDR3 DNA: TGTGCCAGCAGCTTAGCGGGAGCCAGGGAGACCCAGTACTTC. Its translation is CASSLAGARETQYF.

V gene TRBV19 combines with J gene TRBJ1-5, with a possible D match to TRBD1 (6 bases). Trimming removed 6 bases at V and 3 bases at J, with 21 bases between. The CDR3 is made up of 17 amino acids. The V gene's germline CDR1 is LNHDA and CDR2 SQIVND (reference sequence). The CDR3 is CASRPPTGLQNNQPQHF. In nucleotides, the CDR3 is TGTGCCAGTAGGCCCCCGACAGGATTGCAGAACAATCAGCCCCAGCATTTT.

This clone was counted between two and nine times. The chain couples TRBV30 to TRBJ2-1; TRBD2 matches 8 bases. The CDR3 runs to 14 residues. In germline, CDR1 is GTSNPN, CDR2 SVGIG (reference sequence). Germline trimming cut 2 bases from V and 7 bases from J; bases unmatched to any gene: 7. The CDR3, as DNA: TGTGCCTGGAGTATCCCGGGGGGGTGGAATGAGCAGTTCTTC. Residues: CAWSIPGGWNEQFF.

The chain employs TRBV5-1 and TRBJ2-1; 10 nucleotides agree with TRBD2. Trimming took 8 bases from V and 4 from J; bases not matched to a gene: 9. Per germline, CDR1 SGHRS and CDR2 YFSETQ. The CDR3 is made up of 15 amino acids. Here the CDR3 DNA reads TGCGCCAGTACACCTAGCGGGAGATCTTACAATGAGCAGTTCTTC. It specifies CASTPSGRSYNEQFF.

The rearrangement joins TRBV5-4 to TRBJ1-1, with a tentative D call TRBD1 (5 bases). The CDR3 sequence is 15 residues long. The V and J ends lost 0 bases and 0 bases respectively, with 9 bases between them. Germline V lookup: CDR1 SGHNT, CDR2 YYREEE (reference sequence). CDR3 region: CASSLEGFMNTEAFF. The DNA of the CDR3 is TGTGCCAGCAGCTTGGAGGGGTTTATGAACACTGAAGCTTTCTTT.

The chain is built from TRBV29-1 and TRBJ1-1; D perhaps matches TRBD1 (6 bases). V shed 4 bases and J shed 3 bases, with 12 bases lying between them. In germline, CDR1 is SQVTM, CDR2 ANQGSEA. This CDR3 is 13 amino acids long. The CDR3 sequence: CSVAQGADTEAFF. The CDR3 DNA reads as TGCAGCGTTGCACAGGGAGCGGACACTGAAGCTTTCTTT.

CDR3 residues: CASSFHSGSGVSEQYF. The CDR3 DNA reads as TGCGCCAGCAGCTTCCATAGCGGGAGTGGGGTCTCCGAGCAGTACTTC. V usage is TRBV5-1 and J usage is TRBJ2-7, with TRBD2 matching over 9 bases. Germline assignment: CDR1 SGHRS and CDR2 YFSETQ. The CDR3 has 16 residues. V dropped 2 bases and J dropped 6; count of bases not matched to a gene: 12. The full variable domain, rest sourced from reference TRBV5-1 and TRBJ2-7, is KAGVTQTPRYLIKTRGQQVTLSCSPISGHRSVSWYQQTPGQGLQFLFEYFSETQRNKGNFPGRFSGRQFSNSRSEMNVSTLELGDSALYLCASSFHSGSGVSEQYFGPGTRLTVT.

This chain connects TRBV19 to TRBJ1-5; 9 bases are shared with TRBD1. CDR1 and CDR2 from the germline V gene are LNHDA and SQIVND (reference sequence). The CDR3 totals 15 residues. The J segment lost 4 bases and the V segment lost 7 bases, leaving 8 bases of the junction unmatched. CDR3 sequence reads: CASIPTGGGNQPQHF. The CDR3 DNA is TGTGCCAGTATTCCCACAGGGGGCGGGAATCAGCCCCAGCATTTT.

The V gene is TRBV27, the J gene TRBJ2-2; the match to TRBD1 covers 10 bases. This CDR3 is 14 amino acids long. Germline values: CDR1 MNHEY, CDR2 SMNVEV (reference sequence). J gave up 4 bases and V 5 bases, and 1 base lay outside the gene matches. CDR3 region: CASSRTGGTGELFF. The CDR3 region has the DNA TGTGCCAGCAGTAGGACAGGGGGCACCGGGGAGCTGTTTTTT.

The rearrangement links TRBV29-1 to TRBJ1-2, with 8 positions matching TRBD1. CDR3 length: 13 amino acids. Germline V gene sequence: CDR1 SQVTM, CDR2 ANQGSEA. The V segment lost 6 bases and the J segment 8 bases; nucleotides outside the gene matches: 11. The CDR3 nucleotides read TGCAGCGTAAAAGGACAGGGTAGAGACGGCTACACCTTC. Residues: CSVKGQGRDGYTF.

The V gene is TRBV28, the J gene TRBJ2-5; 12 bases map to TRBD2. CDR1 is MDHEN and CDR2 is SYDVKM in the germline V gene. V was clipped by 6 bases and J by 4 bases; unmatched bases: 6. There are 15 residues in the CDR3. The CDR3 sequence is CASSPGLAGIETQYF. CDR3 bases: TGTGCCAGCAGCCCCGGACTAGCGGGGATAGAGACCCAGTACTTC.

In regard to this clone: The same CDR3 can be traced to other DNA sequences in this sample. V usage is TRBV30 and J usage is TRBJ2-5; D gene uncertain. V lost 0 bases and J 4 bases, leaving 9 bases between the germline ends. The V gene's germline CDR1 is GTSNPN and CDR2 SVGIG (reference sequence). The CDR3 is 13 amino acids. The CDR3 is CAWSVKAAETQYF. The CDR3 nucleotides are TGTGCCTGGAGTGTAAAGGCGGCAGAGACCCAGTACTTC.

V is TRBV5-1 and J is TRBJ2-2; 7 nucleotides line up with TRBD1. The CDR3 is made up of 15 amino acids. Germline V gene data show CDR1 as SGHRS and CDR2 as YFSETQ. V lost 4 bases to trimming and J lost 1 base; unmatched junction nucleotides: 4. CDR3 in DNA: TGCGCCAGCAGCCCCGGACAGGTGAACACCGGGGAGCTGTTTTTT. This sequence encodes CASSPGQVNTGELFF.

This clone was counted once. The genes are TRBV29-1 and TRBJ2-5; weak D call: TRBD1 (7 bases). The germline CDR1 and CDR2 sequences are SQVTM and ANQGSEA. This CDR3 spans 15 amino acids. Trimming took 7 bases from V and 4 from J, leaving 22 bases between them. In nucleotides, the CDR3 is TGCAGCGCCTCACTCCGGGGTCAGGGGGGAGAGACCCAGTACTTC. It yields the protein CSASLRGQGGETQYF.

CDR3: CSVEDLGDSGSNTEAFF. The CDR3 DNA is TGCAGCGTTGAAGATTTAGGGGACAGCGGTTCGAACACTGAAGCTTTCTTT. This chain connects TRBV29-1 to TRBJ1-1; TRBD1 matches at 7 bases. The CDR3 spans 17 residues. Germline V gene lookup returns CDR1 SQVTM and CDR2 ANQGSEA. Trimming removed 0 bases from V and 1 base from J; junction bases left unmatched: 11.

This rearrangement joins TRBV28 to TRBJ2-7; D might be TRBD2 (6 bases). The germline V gene has CDR1 MDHEN and CDR2 SYDVKM. Between the trimmed V and J ends, which lost 7 bases and 3 bases, there was a span of 19 bases. The CDR3 consists of 15 residues. For the CDR3, the DNA is TGTGCCAGCACCACTTGGGACGGGGGATTCTACGAGCAGTACTTC. It yields the protein CASTTWDGGFYEQYF. The variable domain in full, completed from reference TRBV28 and TRBJ2-7, reads DVKVTQSSRYLVKRTGEKVFLECVQDMDHENMFWYRQDPGLGLRLIYFSYDVKMKEKGDIPEGYSVSREKKERFSLILESASTNQTSMYLCASTTWDGGFYEQYFGPGTRLTVT.

V and J are TRBV7-2 and TRBJ1-2; 10 nucleotides agree with TRBD1. CDR3 length: 13 amino acids. Trimming cost V 5 bases and J 5 bases; bases outside gene matches: 2. Germline lookup yields CDR1 SGHTA and CDR2 FQGNSA. CDR3 sequence reads: CASSPGQGYGYTF. The CDR3 DNA is TGTGCCAGCAGCCCGGGACAGGGGTATGGCTACACCTTC.